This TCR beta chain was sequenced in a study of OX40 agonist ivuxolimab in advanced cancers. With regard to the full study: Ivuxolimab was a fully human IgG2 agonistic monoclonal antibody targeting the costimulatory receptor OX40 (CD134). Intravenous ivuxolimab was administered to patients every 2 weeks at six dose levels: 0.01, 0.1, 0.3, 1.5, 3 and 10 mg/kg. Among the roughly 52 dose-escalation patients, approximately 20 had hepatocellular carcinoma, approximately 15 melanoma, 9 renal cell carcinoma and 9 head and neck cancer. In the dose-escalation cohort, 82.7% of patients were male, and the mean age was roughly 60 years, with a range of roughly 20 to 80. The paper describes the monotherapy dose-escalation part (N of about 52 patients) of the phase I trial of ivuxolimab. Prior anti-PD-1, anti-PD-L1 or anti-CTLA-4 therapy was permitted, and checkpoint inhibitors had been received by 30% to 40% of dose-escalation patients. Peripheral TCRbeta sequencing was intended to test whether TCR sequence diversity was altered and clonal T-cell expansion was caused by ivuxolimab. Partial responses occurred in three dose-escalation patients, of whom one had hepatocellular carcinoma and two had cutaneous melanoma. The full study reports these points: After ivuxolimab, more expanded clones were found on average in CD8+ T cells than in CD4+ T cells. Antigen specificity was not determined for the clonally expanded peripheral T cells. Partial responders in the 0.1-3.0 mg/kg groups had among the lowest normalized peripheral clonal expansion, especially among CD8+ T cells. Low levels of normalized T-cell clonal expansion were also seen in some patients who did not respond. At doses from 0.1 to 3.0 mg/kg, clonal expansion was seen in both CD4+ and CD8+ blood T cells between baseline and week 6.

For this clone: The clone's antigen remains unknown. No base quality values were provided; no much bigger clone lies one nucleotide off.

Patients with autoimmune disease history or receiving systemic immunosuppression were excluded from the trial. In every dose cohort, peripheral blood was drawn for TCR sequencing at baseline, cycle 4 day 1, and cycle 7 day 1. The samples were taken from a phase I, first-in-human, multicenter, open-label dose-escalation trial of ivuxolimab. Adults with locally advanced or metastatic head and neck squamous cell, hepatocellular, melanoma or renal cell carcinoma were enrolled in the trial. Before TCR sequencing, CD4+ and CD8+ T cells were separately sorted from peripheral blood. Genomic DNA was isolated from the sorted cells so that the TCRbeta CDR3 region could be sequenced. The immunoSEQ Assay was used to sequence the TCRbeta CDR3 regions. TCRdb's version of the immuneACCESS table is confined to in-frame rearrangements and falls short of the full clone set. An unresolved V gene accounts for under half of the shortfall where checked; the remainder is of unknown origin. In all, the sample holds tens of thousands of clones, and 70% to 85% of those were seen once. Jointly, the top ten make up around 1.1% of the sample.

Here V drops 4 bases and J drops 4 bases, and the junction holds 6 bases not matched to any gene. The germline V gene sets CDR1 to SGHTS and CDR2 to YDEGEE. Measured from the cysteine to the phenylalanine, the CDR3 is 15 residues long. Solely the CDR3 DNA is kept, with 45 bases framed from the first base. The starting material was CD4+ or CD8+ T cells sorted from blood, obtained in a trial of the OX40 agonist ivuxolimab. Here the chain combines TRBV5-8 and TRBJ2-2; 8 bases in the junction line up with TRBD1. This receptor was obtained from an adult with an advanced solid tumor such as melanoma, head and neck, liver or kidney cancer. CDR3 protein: CASSVTGVGTGELFF. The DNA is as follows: TGTGCCAGCAGCGTGACAGGGGTCGGCACCGGGGAGCTGTTTTTT. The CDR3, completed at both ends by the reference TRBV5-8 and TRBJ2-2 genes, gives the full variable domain EAGVTQSPTHLIKTRGQQATLRCSPISGHTSVYWYQQALGLGLQFLLWYDEGEERNRGNFPPRFSGRQFPNYSSELNVNALELEDSALYLCASSVTGVGTGELFFGEGSRLTVL.